The 15 T cell receptor beta chains given below trace back to one sample, sequenced in a study of T-cell memory formation after mild COVID-19. Via MiXCR, TCRdb re-called the 5' RACE reads, giving one row per CDR3 protein. The repertoire holds roughly 620,000 distinct CDR3 sequences, with roughly 18% as singletons. What was sequenced was PBMCs or a T cell subset sorted from them (not recorded which). The receptors come from an adult woman who had mild COVID-19 (a few samples of this study predate the infection). Cell type and time point are not known.

CDR3 coding DNA: TGCGCCAGCAGCCGTAGCGGGGGGCCTATGTTCGAGCAGTTCTTC. Translation gives CASSRSGGPMFEQFF. The chain has TRBV4-1 and TRBJ2-1, with TRBD2 identical over 10 bases. Germline V gene sequence: CDR1 MGHRA, CDR2 YSYEKL. This CDR3 is built from 15 residues. The junction had 10 bases not matched to a gene; V was cut back by 4 bases and J by 10 bases.

This clonotype was seen more than once but under ten times. V and J are TRBV29-1 and TRBJ2-7, with D hard to call. Germline V gene lookup returns CDR1 SQVTM and CDR2 ANQGSEA. Trimming took 6 bases from V and 0 from J, leaving 12 bases between them. CDR3 size: 13 residues. In DNA form, the CDR3 reads TGCAGCGTCCTGGACCGGAGCTCCTACGAGCAGTACTTC. Protein product: CSVLDRSSYEQYF.

This clonotype appeared a single time. The CDR3 DNA reads TGTGCCACCAGTGATACTCCCGGGACAGGCCTAGGAGATGGCTACACCTTC. This gives the protein CATSDTPGTGLGDGYTF. The chain uses TRBV24-1 and TRBJ1-2, with 8 bases that match TRBD1. The trim removed 3 bases at V and 6 bases at J, leaving 14 bases unmatched. This CDR3 comprises 17 residues. Per germline, CDR1 KGHDR and CDR2 SFDVKD.

This clonotype has just a few counts. The chain combines TRBV9 with TRBJ2-7; no reliable D call. Trimming left V 0 bases short and J 0 bases short, with 7 bases between. The germline V gene encodes CDR1 SGDLS and CDR2 YYNGEE. This CDR3 contains 14 residues. The CDR3 sequence: CASSVAFSSYEQYF. CDR3 DNA: TGTGCCAGCAGCGTAGCGTTTAGCTCCTACGAGCAGTACTTC.

The genes are TRBV3-1 and TRBJ1-5, with D possibly matching TRBD1 (6 bases). In germline, CDR1 is LGHDT, CDR2 YNNKEL (reference sequence). The CDR3 has 15 amino acids. V was pared by 4 bases and J by 0 bases, with 10 bases between. The CDR3 spells CASSPGTTSNQPQHF. CDR3 coding DNA: TGTGCCAGCAGCCCCGGGACAACTAGCAATCAGCCCCAGCATTTT.

This clonotype was seen a handful of times. The CDR3 DNA reads as TGTGCCAGCAGTCCCGGGGGGGGGGCCACCCCTGGAAACACCATATATTTT. Protein sequence: CASSPGGGATPGNTIYF. This chain links TRBV28 with TRBJ1-3; a weak D match, TRBD1 (6 bases). Germline V gene lookup returns CDR1 MDHEN and CDR2 SYDVKM. V lost 5 bases to trimming and J lost 2 bases, with 19 bases between them. The CDR3 loop spans 17 amino acids.

The V call is TRBV11-2, the J call TRBJ2-5; 9 bases match TRBD2. In germline, CDR1 is SGHAT, CDR2 FQNNGV. Unmatched junction bases numbered 9, after V lost 5 bases and J lost 5 bases. This CDR3 is 15 amino acids long. The CDR3 protein is CASSMGAGGPETQYF. CDR3 coding DNA: TGTGCCAGCAGCATGGGGGCGGGAGGGCCGGAGACCCAGTACTTC.

This sequence joins TRBV24-1 and TRBJ2-7; D call uncertain. The CDR3 runs to 17 residues. Per the germline V gene, CDR1 is KGHDR and CDR2 is SFDVKD. The V and J ends lost 4 bases and 2 bases respectively, with 20 bases between them. CDR3 nucleotide sequence: TGTGCCACCAGTGACCCACATGGGCAGAGAAATCCCTACGAGCAGTACTTC. Translated: CATSDPHGQRNPYEQYF.

This clonotype was picked up a small number of times. DNA for the CDR3: TGTGCCAGCAGCTTGGGACCCGGGACAGGGGGCTACGAGCAGTACTTC. Translating gives CASSLGPGTGGYEQYF. The chain combines TRBV5-5 with TRBJ2-7, with 11 bases fitting TRBD1. The CDR3 is 16 amino acids. V shed 0 bases, J shed 3 bases, and the junction held 5 bases outside the gene matches. Germline V lookup: CDR1 SGHKS, CDR2 YYEKEE (reference sequence).

This clonotype came up a few times. The J gene is TRBJ1-2, the V gene TRBV29-1, with D possibly matching TRBD1 (5 bases). Trimming left V 3 bases short and J 4 bases short, with 15 bases between. Germline V gene data show CDR1 as SQVTM and CDR2 as ANQGSEA. This CDR3 comprises 14 residues. CDR3 sequence (DNA): TGCAGCGTTGACGAGAGGGGCTTCCCCTATGGCTACACCTTC. Protein sequence: CSVDERGFPYGYTF. The entire variable domain, with the rest obtained from reference TRBV29-1 and TRBJ1-2, is as follows: SAVISQKPSRDICQRGTSLTIQCQVDSQVTMMFWYRQQPGQSLTLIATANQGSEATYESGFVIDKFPISRPNLTFSTLTVSNMSPEDSSIYLCSVDERGFPYGYTFGSGTRLTVV.

V usage is TRBV6-6 and J usage is TRBJ1-1, with D tentatively TRBD1 (5 bases). The CDR3 loop spans 13 amino acids. V was clipped by 0 bases and J by 11 bases, with 13 bases between them. Germline CDR1 reads MNHNY; CDR2 reads SVGAGI (reference sequence). The CDR3 region is CASSYSIGAVAFF. As DNA, the CDR3 is TGTGCCAGCAGTTACTCGATTGGGGCCGTCGCTTTCTTT.

This clonotype was seen many times. V is TRBV29-1 and J is TRBJ2-1, with TRBD2 matching 8 bases. This CDR3 region has 15 residues. The junction had 4 bases not matched to a gene; V was cut back by 3 bases and J by 0 bases. Germline V CDR1 and CDR2: SQVTM, ANQGSEA. The CDR3 region is CSVETSDSSYNEQFF. In DNA form, the CDR3 reads TGCAGCGTTGAGACTAGCGACTCCTCCTACAATGAGCAGTTCTTC.

This clonotype was seen only a few times. V is TRBV18 and J is TRBJ2-1; 7 bases are a match to TRBD1. Germline V CDR1 and CDR2: KGHSH, LQKENI. Unmatched junction bases numbered 8, after V lost 3 bases and J lost 9 bases. CDR3 length: 14 residues. Here the CDR3 reads CASSPIVDRVEQFF. CDR3 in DNA: TGTGCCAGCTCACCTATCGTAGACAGGGTTGAGCAGTTCTTC.

This clonotype occurred a few times. V is TRBV7-8 and J is TRBJ2-5; possible D gene TRBD2, 5 bases. This CDR3 region has 16 residues. Trimming took 1 base from V and 5 from J, leaving 17 bases between them. CDR1 and CDR2 from the germline V gene are SGHVS and FQNEAQ. Here the CDR3 reads CASSLVVGGPVETQYF. CDR3 bases: TGTGCCAGCAGCTTAGTCGTCGGCGGGCCTGTGGAGACCCAGTACTTC.

This clonotype was detected ten times or more. V gene TRBV4-3 combines with J gene TRBJ2-7, with TRBD1 as a possible D gene (6 bases). V was clipped by 3 bases and J by 4 bases, with 13 bases between them. This CDR3 region has 14 residues. In germline, CDR1 is LGHNA, CDR2 YSLEER. The CDR3 sequence is CASSQKGGLYEQYF. DNA for the CDR3: TGCGCCAGCAGCCAGAAAGGGGGTCTATACGAGCAGTACTTC.